This entry lists 9 T cell receptor gamma chains sequenced from one sample in a study of Vδ1+ human thymocytes. No antigen is known for these receptors. Study conclusions and caveats: Thymic TRG and TRD repertoires appeared highly polyclonal.

Sequences come from RNA converted to cDNA by reverse transcription. Pooled V-gene forward primers with one constant-region reverse primer generated the CDR3 amplicons by multiplex PCR. TCRdb ran CATT on the multiplex PCR reads. The sample has 9,000 or so gamma-chain clones, roughly three fifths seen once. Sequenced sample: Vdelta1+ gamma-delta thymocytes from the thymus. Subset noted: FACS-sorted CD3+ TCRalphabeta- TCRVdelta1+ TCRVdelta2- thymocytes. The source is a girl under three years old who had congenital heart surgery.

This rearrangement joins TRGV4 to TRGJ1 or TRGJ2. No J gene was available from TCRdb, and it was assigned here by a germline match of the DNA. With 0 bases clipped from V and 3 bases from J, the junction kept 5 bases outside the gene matches. CDR3 size: 14 residues. Germline CDR1 and CDR2: EGSTGY and YDSYTSSV. The CDR3 nucleotides read TGTGCCACCTGGGATGGGTGGGGTTATTATAAGAAACTCTTT. This sequence encodes CATWDGWGYYKKLF.

The rearrangement joins TRGV2 to TRGJ1 or TRGJ2. Because TCRdb records no J gene, it was assigned here through a match of the DNA to germline. This CDR3 is 11 amino acids long. Germline V gene sequence: CDR1 EGSNGY, CDR2 YDSYNSKV. The ends lost 3 bases at V and 10 bases at J; junction bases unmatched: 6. The DNA of the CDR3 is TGTGCCACCTGGGACCTCACCAAGAAACTCTTT. Residues: CATWDLTKKLF.

This clone was counted between two and nine times. This rearrangement joins TRGV9 to TRGJ1 or TRGJ2. Germline assignment: CDR1 GITISATS and CDR2 ISYDGTV (reference sequence). The CDR3 has 11 residues. V lost 2 bases, J lost 12 bases, and 7 bases stayed unmatched. The CDR3 DNA is TGTGCCTTGTGGGAGGCCCTTAGGAAACTCTTT. Its translation is CALWEALRKLF.

V gene TRGV2 combines with J gene TRGJP2. Trimming removed 0 bases from V and 0 bases from J; junction bases left unmatched: 1. CDR3 length: 15 amino acids. The V gene's germline CDR1 is EGSNGY and CDR2 YDSYNSKV. The CDR3 DNA sequence: TGTGCCACCTGGGACGGGTATAGTAGTGATTGGATCAAGACGTTT. It translates to CATWDGYSSDWIKTF.

This chain joins TRGV2 and TRGJ1 or TRGJ2. TCRdb records no J gene; here it was assigned by comparing the DNA to germline. Germline trimming cut 0 bases from V and 6 bases from J; bases unmatched to any gene: 17. Germline V gene data show CDR1 as EGSNGY and CDR2 as YDSYNSKV. This CDR3 spans 17 amino acids. The CDR3 DNA reads TGTGCCACCTGGGACGGGCCGTACCTGACATTGAGTTATAAGAAACTCTTT. Protein: CATWDGPYLTLSYKKLF.

V and J are TRGV3 and TRGJP2. TCRdb offers no J gene call, so here the DNA was matched to germline to obtain one. Germline loops: CDR1 VTNTFY, CDR2 YDVSTARD (reference sequence). The CDR3 covers 13 residues. J was trimmed by 9 bases and V by 3 bases; bases with no gene match: 7. CDR3 coding DNA: TGTGCCACCTGGGACGGACAAAATTGGATCAAGACGTTT. Amino acid sequence: CATWDGQNWIKTF.

This clone was recorded a few times. This sequence joins TRGV3 and TRGJ1 or TRGJ2. With V trimmed by 4 bases and J by 11 bases, 20 bases remained unmatched. The CDR3 is 15 amino acids. Germline V lookup: CDR1 VTNTFY, CDR2 YDVSTARD (reference sequence). Here the CDR3 reads CATWEGASEEGEKLF. DNA for the CDR3: TGTGCCACCTGGGAAGGTGCATCCGAAGAGGGAGAGAAACTCTTT.

The chain is built from TRGV4 and TRGJ1 or TRGJ2. V gave up 6 bases and J gave up 5 bases; unmatched junction bases: 7. The CDR3 runs 12 residues. CDR1 and CDR2 from the germline V gene are EGSTGY and YDSYTSSV. CDR3 nucleotides: TGTGCCACCTGGAGAAGCCATTATAAGAAACTCTTT. As protein: CATWRSHYKKLF.

Only a few counts were recorded for this clone. The rearrangement links TRGV3 to TRGJ1 or TRGJ2. The J segment lost 8 bases and the V segment lost 1 base, leaving 11 bases of the junction unmatched. Germline V gene lookup returns CDR1 VTNTFY and CDR2 YDVSTARD (reference sequence). CDR3 length: 14 residues. CDR3 protein: CATWDSLILNKKLF. In DNA, the CDR3 is TGTGCCACCTGGGACAGCCTAATATTGAATAAGAAACTCTTT.